A single sample is the source of the 19 T cell receptor beta chains below, sequenced in a study of vaccination and CD4 T cells after COVID-19. For these receptors, no antigen is known. Treatment described: approximately 11-day PBMC culture with coronavirus spike peptide pools or control peptides (ViraFEST assay). Sequence data for DNA of cultured CD4+ T cells were generated by the Oncomine TCR Beta short-read assay. From the PCR reads, TCRdb called clonotypes with MiXCR, one entry per CDR3 protein. The table has 20,000 to 25,000 distinct CDR3 sequences, roughly 45% seen once. Sample: CD4+ T cells from blood, cultured in vitro. These receptors were collected from a human donor who had recovered from COVID-19.

A few counts support this clonotype. V gene TRBV20-1 combines with J gene TRBJ2-1; 7 bases fit TRBD1. Losses at the gene ends were 1 base for V and 3 bases for J; bases not matched to a gene: 0. The CDR3 extends over 13 amino acids. Looked up from germline, CDR1 is DFQATT and CDR2 is SNEGSKA (reference sequence). The CDR3 DNA sequence: TGCAGTGCTAGAGGGGACAGCTACAATGAGCAGTTCTTC. Translated, it gives CSARGDSYNEQFF.

The chain links TRBV18 to TRBJ2-7; 11 nucleotides align to TRBD2. Per the germline V gene, CDR1 is KGHSH and CDR2 is LQKENI. This CDR3 contains 16 residues. Trimming took 3 bases from V and 3 from J; bases not matched to a gene: 7. In DNA form, the CDR3 reads TGTGCCAGCTCACCCCTCCTGACTAGCGGGAACTACGAGCAGTACTTC. Translated, it gives CASSPLLTSGNYEQYF.

The chain employs TRBV19 and TRBJ2-1; 8 bases line up with TRBD2. The CDR3 length is 17 residues. Per germline, CDR1 LNHDA and CDR2 SQIVND (reference sequence). With V trimmed by 7 bases and J by 6 bases, 17 bases remained unmatched. DNA of the CDR3: TGTGCCAGTACCCCCAGAGCGGCGGGGGGCGGGATCAATGAGCAGTTCTTC. Protein: CASTPRAAGGGINEQFF.

This sequence joins TRBV5-3 and TRBJ2-2; 7 nucleotides agree with TRBD1. TRBV5-3 is flagged as an ORF with uncertain function. J lost 2 bases, V lost 8 bases, and 9 bases had no gene match. CDR3 length: 15 residues. CDR3 protein: CASSLRGFNTGELFF. The CDR3 nucleotides are TGTGCCAGCAGCCTCAGGGGGTTCAACACCGGGGAGCTGTTTTTT.

This chain joins TRBV23-1 and TRBJ2-2, with D perhaps TRBD1 (7 bases). TRBV23-1 is annotated as an ORF whose role is uncertain. This CDR3 contains 16 residues. V lost 2 bases and J lost 0, with 10 bases in between. CDR3 sequence (DNA): TGCGCCAGCAGTCAAGCGGGACAGCCGAACACCGGGGAGCTGTTTTTT. It is translated as CASSQAGQPNTGELFF.

This chain joins TRBV2 and TRBJ2-3; 11 positions agree with TRBD2. This CDR3 comprises 16 residues. J gave up 3 bases and V 7 bases, and 9 bases lay outside the gene matches. Germline CDR1 and CDR2: SNHLY and FYNNEI. CDR3 sequence reads: CASTPTSGMETDTQYF. Written as DNA, the CDR3 is TGTGCCAGCACTCCGACTAGCGGGATGGAAACAGATACGCAGTATTTT.

The chain employs TRBV7-2 and TRBJ2-1; D not certain. The germline V gene encodes CDR1 SGHTA and CDR2 FQGNSA. Trimming removed 3 bases at V and 0 bases at J, with 12 bases between. The CDR3 runs 16 residues. This CDR3 is CASSFLRGVSYNEQFF. The CDR3, as DNA: TGTGCCAGCAGCTTTCTACGTGGCGTCTCCTACAATGAGCAGTTCTTC.

Only a few counts were recorded for this clonotype. V is TRBV6-1 and J is TRBJ2-7; 12 nucleotides agree with TRBD2. Trimming at V came to 6 bases and at J to 3 bases, leaving 3 bases not matched to a gene. The CDR3 is 14 residues long. Germline-derived CDR1 and CDR2 are MNHNS and SASEGT. Here the CDR3 DNA reads TGTGCCAGCAGGCGGACTAGCGGGATCTACGAGCAGTACTTC. As protein: CASRRTSGIYEQYF.

This clonotype was counted between two and nine times. This chain joins TRBV6-1 and TRBJ2-7; perhaps TRBD1 as D (6 bases). Germline CDR1 and CDR2: MNHNS and SASEGT. V lost 6 bases, J lost 4 bases, and 16 bases lay in between. The CDR3 length is 14 residues. CDR3 protein: CASSGQSSQYEQYF. For the CDR3, the DNA is TGTGCCAGCAGCGGACAGTCGTCCCAGTACGAGCAGTACTTC.

J is TRBJ2-7 and V is TRBV2; 7 nucleotides align to TRBD1. Per germline, CDR1 SNHLY and CDR2 FYNNEI. The CDR3 extends over 15 amino acids. V shed 6 bases, J shed 5 bases, and the junction held 13 bases outside the gene matches. CDR3 residues: CASSLTRGTVHEQYF. CDR3 DNA: TGTGCCAGCAGCCTAACCAGGGGGACGGTCCACGAGCAGTACTTC.

The chain combines TRBV11-2 with TRBJ2-5; D ambiguous. CDR1 and CDR2 from the germline V gene are SGHAT and FQNNGV. The CDR3 extends over 19 amino acids. Trimming stripped 1 base from V and 0 bases from J, with 21 bases between. CDR3 nucleotide sequence: TGTGCCAGCAGCTTAGGAATCCTTGGCCAGGTCGCGGACCAAGAGACCCAGTACTTC. Translating it yields CASSLGILGQVADQETQYF. The whole variable domain, remainder taken from reference TRBV11-2 and TRBJ2-5, is EAGVAQSPRYKIIEKRQSVAFWCNPISGHATLYWYQQILGQGPKLLIQFQNNGVVDDSQLPKDRFSAERLKGVDSTLKIQPAKLEDSAVYLCASSLGILGQVADQETQYFGPGTRLLVL.

The V and J genes are TRBV5-1 and TRBJ1-1; D is unclear. Trimming took off 2 bases at V and 3 bases at J, with 8 bases between the two ends. Germline V lookup: CDR1 SGHRS, CDR2 YFSETQ. The CDR3 spans 13 residues. The DNA for the CDR3 is TGCGCCAGCAGCTTAAAGTCCGACACTGAAGCTTTCTTT. Translating gives CASSLKSDTEAFF.

The chain couples TRBV28 to TRBJ2-3; D not resolved. V shed 5 bases and J shed 6 bases, with 12 bases lying between them. The germline gives CDR1 MDHEN, CDR2 SYDVKM. This CDR3 region has 13 residues. This CDR3 reads CASSQGQVDTQYF. CDR3 DNA sequence: TGTGCCAGCAGTCAAGGTCAAGTGGATACGCAGTATTTT.

This clonotype was seen only once. The rearrangement joins TRBV11-2 to TRBJ2-2; D is unresolved. Germline CDR1 SGHAT, CDR2 FQNNGV. Trimming took off 3 bases at V and 2 bases at J, with 7 bases between the two ends. The length of the CDR3 is 14 residues. CDR3 protein: CASSFTGNTGELFF. The CDR3 coding sequence is TGTGCCAGCAGCTTTACGGGTAACACCGGGGAGCTGTTTTTT.

This clonotype was observed a handful of times. V usage is TRBV6-5 and J usage is TRBJ2-7; 10 bases map to TRBD1. The CDR3 loop spans 16 amino acids. V shed 2 bases and J 3 bases; nucleotides not matched to a gene: 7. CDR1 is MNHEY and CDR2 is SVGAGI in the germline V gene. The CDR3 loop reads CASSYATGGVIYEQYF. In nucleotides, the CDR3 is TGTGCCAGCAGTTACGCGACAGGGGGCGTGATCTACGAGCAGTACTTC.

Comment on this clonotype: An end of the junction does not agree with germline; a read error may underlie this. The chain links TRBV2 to TRBJ2-2; 9 bases agree with TRBD2. CDR1 is SNHLY, CDR2 FYNNEI, per germline. The CDR3 is 18 residues long. CDR3 loop: CASSKALAGTGGTGELFF. The CDR3 DNA reads TGTGCCAGCAGTAAAGCGCTAGCGGGGACTGGAGGAACCGGGGAGCTGTTTTTT. The entire variable domain, with the rest obtained from reference TRBV2 and TRBJ2-2, is as follows: EPEVTQTPSHQVTQMGQEVILRCVPISNHLYFYWYRQILGQKVEFLVSFYNNEISEKSEIFDDQFSVERPDGSNFTLKIRSTKLEDSAMYFCASSKALAGTGGTGELFFGEGSRLTVL.

The V call is TRBV6-5, the J call TRBJ1-1; maybe TRBD1 (5 bases). This CDR3 has 14 amino acids. Per germline, CDR1 MNHEY and CDR2 SVGAGI. Trimming pared 0 bases from V and 5 bases from J, leaving 10 bases between. CDR3 in DNA: TGTGCCAGCAGTTACTCGCAGGGAGGAACTGAAGCTTTCTTT. Protein: CASSYSQGGTEAFF.

The rearrangement joins TRBV14 to TRBJ1-2; no clear D. The CDR3 has 17 residues. The germline V and J ends were trimmed by 0 bases and 4 bases, with 18 bases remaining between them. CDR1 is SGHDN and CDR2 is FVKESK in the germline V gene. This CDR3 reads CASSQDSGVNSFYGYTF. CDR3 DNA: TGTGCCAGCAGCCAAGATTCGGGAGTCAACTCCTTCTATGGCTACACCTTC.

The V call is TRBV6-5, the J call TRBJ2-3; 7 nucleotides align to TRBD2. The CDR3 contains 15 residues. V dropped 4 bases and J dropped 0; count of bases not matched to a gene: 4. The germline V gene has CDR1 MNHEY and CDR2 SVGAGI. The CDR3 DNA reads TGTGCCAGCAGTTTGACTAGCTCAAGCACAGATACGCAGTATTTT. Amino acids: CASSLTSSSTDTQYF.